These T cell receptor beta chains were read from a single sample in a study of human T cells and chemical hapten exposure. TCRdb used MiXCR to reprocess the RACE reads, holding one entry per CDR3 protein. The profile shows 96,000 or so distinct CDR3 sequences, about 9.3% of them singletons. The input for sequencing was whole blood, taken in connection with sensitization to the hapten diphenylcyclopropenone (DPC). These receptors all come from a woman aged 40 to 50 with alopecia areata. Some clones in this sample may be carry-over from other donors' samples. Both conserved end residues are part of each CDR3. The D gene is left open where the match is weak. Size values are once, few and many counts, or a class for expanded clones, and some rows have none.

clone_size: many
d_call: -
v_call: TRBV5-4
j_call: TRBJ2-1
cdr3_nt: TGTGCCAGCAGCGTCGAAAGATCCAATGAGCAGTTCTTC
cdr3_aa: CASSVERSNEQFF

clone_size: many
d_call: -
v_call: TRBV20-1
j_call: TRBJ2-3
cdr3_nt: TGCAGTGCCATCAGGGGCACAGATACGCAGTATTTT
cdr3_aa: CSAIRGTDTQYF

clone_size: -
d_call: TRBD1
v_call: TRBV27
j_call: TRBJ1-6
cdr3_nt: TGTGCCAGCAGGGGACAGGGGGCTTCTTCACCCCTCCACTTT
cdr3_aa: CASRGQGASSPLHF

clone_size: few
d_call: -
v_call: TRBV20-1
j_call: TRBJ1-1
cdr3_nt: TGCAGTGCTGGGGGACAAACGAACACTGAAGCTTTCTTT
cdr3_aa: CSAGGQTNTEAFF

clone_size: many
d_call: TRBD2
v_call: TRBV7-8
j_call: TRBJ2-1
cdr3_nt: TGTGCCAGCAGCGTGCCTAAGCGGGAGGGCCTGGGCAATGAGCAGTTCTTC
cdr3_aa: CASSVPKREGLGNEQFF

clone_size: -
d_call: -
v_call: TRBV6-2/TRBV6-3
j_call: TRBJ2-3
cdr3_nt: TGTGCCAGCAGGCCCCTGTGGGATACGCAGTATTTT
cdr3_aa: CASRPLWDTQYF

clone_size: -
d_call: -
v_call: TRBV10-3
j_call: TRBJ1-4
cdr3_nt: TGTGCCATTCGGACGAGTAATGAAAAACTGTTTTTT
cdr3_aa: CAIRTSNEKLFF

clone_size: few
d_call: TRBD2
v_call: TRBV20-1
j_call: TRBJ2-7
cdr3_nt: TGCAGTGCTCGAAGCGGGAGAGTCCCCTACGAGCAGTACTTC
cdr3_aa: CSARSGRVPYEQYF

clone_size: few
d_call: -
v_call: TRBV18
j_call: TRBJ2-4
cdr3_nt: TGTGCCAGCTCACCCCCAGCGGAGGCCAAAAACATTCAGTACTTC
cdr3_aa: CASSPPAEAKNIQYF

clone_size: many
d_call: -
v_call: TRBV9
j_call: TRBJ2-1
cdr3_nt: TGTGCCAGCAGCGTAGACTGGTTCTCCTACAATGAGCAGTTCTTC
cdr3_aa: CASSVDWFSYNEQFF